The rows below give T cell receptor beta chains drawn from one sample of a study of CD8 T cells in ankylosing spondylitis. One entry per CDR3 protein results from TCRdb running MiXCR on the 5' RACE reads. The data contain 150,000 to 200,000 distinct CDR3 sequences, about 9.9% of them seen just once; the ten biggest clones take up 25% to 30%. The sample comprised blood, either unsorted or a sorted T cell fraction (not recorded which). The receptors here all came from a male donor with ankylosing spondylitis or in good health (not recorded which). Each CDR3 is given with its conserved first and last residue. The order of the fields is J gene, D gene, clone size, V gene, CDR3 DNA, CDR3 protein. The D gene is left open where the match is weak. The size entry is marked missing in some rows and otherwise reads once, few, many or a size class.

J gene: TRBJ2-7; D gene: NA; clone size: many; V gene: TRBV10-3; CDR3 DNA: TGTGCCATCAGCCTTGAGGGGGGTTACGAGCAGTACTTC; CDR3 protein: CAISLEGGYEQYF
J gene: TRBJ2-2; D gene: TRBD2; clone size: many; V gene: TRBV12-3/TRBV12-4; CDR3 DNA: TGTGCCAGCAGTTTACCTAGCGGGTTTAACACCGGGGAGCTGTTTTTT; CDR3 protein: CASSLPSGFNTGELFF
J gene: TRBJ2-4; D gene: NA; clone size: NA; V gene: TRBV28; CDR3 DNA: TGTGCCAGCAGTCCCCCGTTTGGCAGTCTAGCCAAAAATATTCAGTACTTC; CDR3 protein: CASSPPFGSLAKNIQYF
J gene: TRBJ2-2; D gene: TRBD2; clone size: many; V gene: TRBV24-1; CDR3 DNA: TGTGCCACCAGTGCTACTAGCGGTAACACCGGGGAGCTGTTTTTT; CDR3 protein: CATSATSGNTGELFF
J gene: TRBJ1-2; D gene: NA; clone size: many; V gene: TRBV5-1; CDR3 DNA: TGCGCCAGCAGCCCGGGACTGAAACCAGTAACCTATGGCTACACCTTC; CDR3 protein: CASSPGLKPVTYGYTF
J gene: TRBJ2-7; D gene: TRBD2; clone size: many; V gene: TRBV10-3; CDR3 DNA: TGTGCCGTCCGAATAGCTAGCGGGAGGTCGGTCGAGCAGTACTTC; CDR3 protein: CAVRIASGRSVEQYF
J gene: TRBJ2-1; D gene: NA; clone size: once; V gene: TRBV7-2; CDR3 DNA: TGTGCCAGCAGCTTAGTGGGCGGGAAGCAGTTCTTC; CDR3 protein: CASSLVGGKQFF
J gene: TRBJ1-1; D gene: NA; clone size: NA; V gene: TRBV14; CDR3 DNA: TGTGCCAGCAGCCTCCTTCTGGGCCAGCCGCGGTCGGAAGCTTTCTTT; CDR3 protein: CASSLLLGQPRSEAFF
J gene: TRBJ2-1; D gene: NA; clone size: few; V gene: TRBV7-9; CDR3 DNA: TGTGCCAGCAGCTTAGGATTCCTGAGGCAGTTCTTC; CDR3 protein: CASSLGFLRQFF
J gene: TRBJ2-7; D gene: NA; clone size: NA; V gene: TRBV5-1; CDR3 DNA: TGCGCCAGCAGCTTGACTTGGGACTCCTCCTACGAGCAGTACTTC; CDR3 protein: CASSLTWDSSYEQYF
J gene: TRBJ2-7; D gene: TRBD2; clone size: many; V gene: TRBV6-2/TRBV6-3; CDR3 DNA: TGTGCCAGCAGTTACTCCCTTAGCCCTAGCGGAGGGTGGATCTACGAGCAGTACTTC; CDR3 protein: CASSYSLSPSGGWIYEQYF
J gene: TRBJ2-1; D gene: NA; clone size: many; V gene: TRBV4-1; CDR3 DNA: TGCGCCAGCAGCCAAGAAACGAATAGTTTCTACAATGAGCAGTTCTTC; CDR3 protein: CASSQETNSFYNEQFF
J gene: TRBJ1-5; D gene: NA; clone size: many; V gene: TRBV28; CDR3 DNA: TGTGCCAGCCCACCCTCCCCCGGACAGTGGGGCAATCAGCCCCAGCATTTT; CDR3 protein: CASPPSPGQWGNQPQHF
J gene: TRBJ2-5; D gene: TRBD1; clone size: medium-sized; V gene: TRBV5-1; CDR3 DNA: TGCGCCAGCAGCTTGGTCACAGGGGAAGAGACCCAGTACTTC; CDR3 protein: CASSLVTGEETQYF
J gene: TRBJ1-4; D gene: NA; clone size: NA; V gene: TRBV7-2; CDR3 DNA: TGTGCCAGCAGCTTAAACAGCAATGAAAAACTGTTTTTT; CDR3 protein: CASSLNSNEKLFF
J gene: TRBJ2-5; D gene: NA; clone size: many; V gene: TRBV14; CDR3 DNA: TGTGCCAGCAGCCAAGAGTTACAAGGCTTGGGGACCCAGTACTTC; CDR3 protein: CASSQELQGLGTQYF